These 27 T cell receptor beta chains came from one sample sequenced in a study of T cell repertoires in cytomegalovirus infection. TCRdb reprocessed the reads with MiXCR, giving one entry per CDR3 protein. The data contain approximately 470,000 distinct CDR3 sequences, approximately 46% of them singletons. No cognate antigen is known for these TCRs. The source was cultured PBMCs, collected from culture after CMV antigen stimulation. The receptors were gathered from a human donor in good health (CMV status not recorded). Some clones in this sample may be carry-over from other donors' samples.

The rearrangement joins TRBV15 to TRBJ2-1; 11 nucleotides agree with TRBD2. With 3 bases clipped from V and 7 bases from J, the junction kept 11 bases outside the gene matches. This CDR3 contains 17 residues. Per the germline V gene, CDR1 is LNHNV and CDR2 is YYDKDF (reference sequence). CDR3 nucleotide sequence: TGTGCCACCAGCAGGGGCTCCGCCGGGACTAGCGGTAATGAGCAGTTCTTC. This translates into CATSRGSAGTSGNEQFF.

In this sample, this clonotype turned up a few times. The V gene is TRBV9, the J gene TRBJ1-1, with 8 positions matching TRBD1. There are 16 residues in the CDR3. V lost 0 bases and J lost 6; bases outside the gene matches: 10. Germline V gives CDR1 SGDLS, CDR2 YYNGEE. In DNA, the CDR3 is TGTGCCAGCAGCGTAGCCCCATCAGGGGGCTCCGCTGAAGCTTTCTTT. Its protein is CASSVAPSGGSAEAFF.

This sequence joins TRBV28 and TRBJ2-3; D is ambiguous. The CDR3 length is 12 residues. The germline gives CDR1 MDHEN, CDR2 SYDVKM. V lost 4 bases and J 8 bases, leaving 10 bases between the germline ends. DNA of the CDR3: TGTGCCAGCAGTTCTCAGATCAGTACGCAGTATTTT. Protein: CASSSQISTQYF.

The chain joins TRBV6-5 to TRBJ1-6, with a possible D match to TRBD1 (6 bases). CDR1 and CDR2 (germline): MNHEY, SVGAGI. CDR3 size: 15 residues. The V and J ends lost 5 bases and 9 bases respectively, with 17 bases between them. The CDR3 here is CASSQARGAPSPLHF. For the CDR3, the DNA is TGTGCCAGCAGTCAAGCAAGGGGGGCGCCTTCACCCCTCCACTTT.

In this sample, this clonotype turned up a few times. The V call is TRBV7-2, the J call TRBJ2-1, with D perhaps assigned TRBD1 or TRBD2 (5 bases each). The germline V and J ends were trimmed by 5 bases and 16 bases, with 24 bases remaining between them. Germline V lookup: CDR1 SGHTA, CDR2 FQGNSA. The CDR3 sequence is 14 residues long. The CDR3 DNA reads as TGTGCCAGCAGCACTAGTGCGTCGGGGCCGGAGCGCTTCTTC. Its protein product is CASSTSASGPERFF.

The chain joins TRBV7-2 to TRBJ1-5; D is possibly TRBD1 (5 bases). Germline lookup yields CDR1 SGHTA and CDR2 FQGNSA. The germline V and J ends were trimmed by 4 bases and 9 bases, with 13 bases remaining between them. The CDR3 totals 13 residues. The CDR3 nucleotides are TGTGCCAGCAGCTCCGGGGACCCACGGCCCCAGCATTTT. It translates to CASSSGDPRPQHF. Filled out from reference TRBV7-2 and TRBJ1-5, the complete variable domain reads GAGVSQSPSNKVTEKGKDVELRCDPISGHTALYWYRQSLGQGLEFLIYFQGNSAPDKSGLPSDRFSAERTGGSVSTLTIQRTQQEDSAVYLCASSSGDPRPQHFGDGTRLSIL.

The V and J genes are TRBV7-2 and TRBJ1-2; 7 bases map to TRBD1. The trim removed 5 bases at V and 7 bases at J, leaving 19 bases unmatched. The germline V gene encodes CDR1 SGHTA and CDR2 FQGNSA. This CDR3 is built from 17 residues. CDR3: CASSLTGTATMYGGYTF. DNA for the CDR3: TGTGCCAGCAGCCTGACCGGGACAGCCACCATGTACGGTGGCTACACCTTC.

This chain connects TRBV12-3 or TRBV12-4 to TRBJ2-3; D perhaps matches TRBD1 (6 bases). Trimming removed 6 bases at V and 4 bases at J, with 17 bases between. The CDR3 totals 15 residues. The CDR3 is CASRQGMFLPDTQYF. The CDR3 DNA follows: TGTGCCAGCAGGCAGGGGATGTTTCTACCAGATACGCAGTATTTT.

J is TRBJ2-3 and V is TRBV7-9, with 8 bases matching TRBD2. CDR1 and CDR2 from the germline V gene are SEHNR and FQNEAQ (reference sequence). The CDR3 has 16 residues. Trimming took 5 bases from V and 5 from J; bases not matched to a gene: 12. The CDR3 here is CASSRGTRAVGDTQYF. CDR3 sequence (DNA): TGTGCCAGCAGCCGCGGGACTAGGGCGGTTGGAGATACGCAGTATTTT.

This clonotype appeared a few times. The rearrangement joins TRBV10-3 to TRBJ2-7; a weak D match, TRBD2 (6 bases). CDR3 length: 16 amino acids. CDR1 and CDR2 from the germline V gene are ENHRY and SYGVKD. V lost 5 bases to trimming and J lost 3 bases, with 20 bases between them. CDR3 in amino acids: CAISPQGWGVGYEQYF. The CDR3 DNA reads as TGTGCCATCAGTCCTCAGGGATGGGGGGTTGGCTACGAGCAGTACTTC.

The chain uses TRBV7-6 and TRBJ2-7, with D maybe TRBD2 (6 bases). Germline V gives CDR1 SGHVS, CDR2 FNYEAQ. The V end was cut by 6 bases, the J end by 5 bases, with 14 bases between. CDR3 size: 13 residues. In nucleotides, the CDR3 is TGTGCCAGCAGAAGCCCCGGGAGCGACGAGCAGTACTTC. This translates into CASRSPGSDEQYF.

This clonotype appeared a few times. The chain uses TRBV7-2 and TRBJ2-5, with a possible D match to TRBD2 (5 bases). The CDR3 spans 14 residues. Germline assignment: CDR1 SGHTA and CDR2 FQGNSA. V shed 2 bases and J shed 5 bases, with 12 bases lying between them. CDR3 sequence (DNA): TGTGCCAGCAGCTTATCTACGGGATCGGAGACCCAGTACTTC. Translating it yields CASSLSTGSETQYF.

The CDR3 protein is CASTRHGSSMQFF. CDR3 coding DNA: TGTGCCAGCACCCGTCACGGGTCGTCTATGCAGTTCTTC. The chain links TRBV2 to TRBJ2-1; D not certain. Trimming took off 7 bases at V and 12 bases at J, with 19 bases between the two ends. The CDR3 covers 13 residues. Germline CDR1 SNHLY, CDR2 FYNNEI.

This clonotype was observed a handful of times. The chain has TRBV6-5 and TRBJ1-2; D gene ambiguous. Trimming cost V 4 bases and J 1 base, with 13 bases left between them. There are 15 residues in the CDR3. Germline V gene sequence: CDR1 MNHEY, CDR2 SVGAGI. CDR3 region: CASSSRRTSNYGYTF. CDR3 bases: TGTGCCAGCAGTTCCCGCAGAACCAGTAACTATGGCTACACCTTC.

This clonotype was seen ten or more times. This rearrangement joins TRBV7-2 to TRBJ2-3, with D hard to call. V lost 2 bases and J 5 bases, leaving 8 bases between the germline ends. Germline V gene lookup returns CDR1 SGHTA and CDR2 FQGNSA. CDR3 size: 13 residues. CDR3 sequence (DNA): TGTGCCAGCAGCTTATATGGCGGAGATACGCAGTATTTT. Translating it yields CASSLYGGDTQYF.

The rearrangement links TRBV28 to TRBJ2-7; TRBD1 is a possible D gene (5 bases). The germline V gene encodes CDR1 MDHEN and CDR2 SYDVKM. CDR3 length: 16 residues. V was pared by 7 bases and J by 2 bases, with 21 bases between. CDR3 protein: CASTAPPGQSTYEQYF. As DNA, the CDR3 is TGTGCCAGCACTGCCCCCCCCGGACAAAGCACCTACGAGCAGTACTTC.

The genes are TRBV7-3 and TRBJ1-1; the D gene is possibly TRBD1 (5 bases). CDR3 size: 13 residues. Germline assignment: CDR1 SGHTA and CDR2 FQGTGA. V lost 4 bases and J lost 4, with 10 bases in between. CDR3 loop: CASSSTTATEAFF. The CDR3 bases are TGTGCCAGCAGCTCGACGACAGCCACTGAAGCTTTCTTT.

The chain is built from TRBV7-2 and TRBJ2-7; no clear D gene. V gave up 3 bases and J gave up 7 bases, with 7 bases separating them. CDR3 length: 11 amino acids. The V gene's germline CDR1 is SGHTA and CDR2 FQGNSA. The DNA for the CDR3 is TGTGCCAGCAGCTTTTGGAAGGAGCAGTACTTC. Translated, it gives CASSFWKEQYF.

This clonotype came up a few times. CDR3 DNA: TGTGCCAGCAGCCGAGGGGGGAGCACAGATACGCAGTATTTT. Translated: CASSRGGSTDTQYF. The V call is TRBV28, the J call TRBJ2-3; D may be TRBD1 or TRBD2 (6 bases each). The V and J ends lost 6 bases and 0 bases respectively, with 10 bases between them. Germline V gene data show CDR1 as MDHEN and CDR2 as SYDVKM. The CDR3 spans 14 residues.

Only a few counts were recorded for this clonotype. V gene TRBV12-3 or TRBV12-4 combines with J gene TRBJ2-7; TRBD2 matches at 11 bases. The CDR3 is 14 amino acids. J was trimmed by 1 base and V by 4 bases; bases with no gene match: 0. Here the CDR3 reads CASSSSGRSYEQYF. In nucleotides, the CDR3 is TGTGCCAGCAGTTCTAGCGGGAGGTCCTACGAGCAGTACTTC.

This chain connects TRBV2 to TRBJ2-3, with TRBD2 identical over 8 bases. The trim removed 1 base at V and 5 bases at J, leaving 8 bases unmatched. This CDR3 contains 16 residues. Germline CDR1 SNHLY, CDR2 FYNNEI. CDR3 nucleotides: TGTGCCAGCAGTGAAGTAGTGGCGGGGGGTGGAGATACGCAGTATTTT. It translates to CASSEVVAGGGDTQYF.

The gene calls are TRBV5-1 and TRBJ2-5; 7 bases align to TRBD2. Germline-derived CDR1 and CDR2 are SGHRS and YFSETQ. The CDR3 extends over 14 amino acids. V shed 4 bases and J 3 bases; nucleotides not matched to a gene: 6. In DNA form, the CDR3 reads TGCGCCAGCAGCCCAATACGGGGGGAAGAGACCCAGTACTTC. Encoded protein: CASSPIRGEETQYF.

The chain joins TRBV7-9 to TRBJ2-1; the match to TRBD2 covers 7 bases. V trimming: 5 bases; J trimming: 7 bases; junction bases outside the gene matches: 11. The CDR3 runs to 15 residues. The germline CDR1 and CDR2 sequences are SEHNR and FQNEAQ (reference sequence). CDR3 nucleotides: TGTGCCAGCAGCCCCGACCCGAGGGGAGGGAATGAGCAGTTCTTC. Amino acids: CASSPDPRGGNEQFF.

The V call is TRBV12-3 or TRBV12-4, the J call TRBJ2-7, with D perhaps TRBD2 (6 bases). CDR3 length: 14 residues. V was shortened by 5 bases and J by 0 bases, with 11 bases between the two germline ends. The CDR3 DNA follows: TGTGCCAGCAGTGCCGCCGGGAGCTCCTACGAGCAGTACTTC. Its protein product is CASSAAGSSYEQYF.

V usage is TRBV6-1 and J usage is TRBJ2-1; D remains ambiguous. Germline V lookup: CDR1 MNHNS, CDR2 SASEGT. V was pared by 4 bases and J by 9 bases, with 16 bases between. The CDR3 consists of 14 residues. This CDR3 reads CASSVSPPMGEQFF. CDR3 coding DNA: TGTGCCAGCAGTGTCAGTCCCCCCATGGGTGAGCAGTTCTTC.

The chain joins TRBV7-2 to TRBJ2-7; D perhaps matches TRBD2 (6 bases). From germline, CDR1 is SGHTA and CDR2 FQGNSA. CDR3 length equals 13 residues. With 10 bases removed from V and 3 bases from J, the gap between germline ends came to 16 bases. The CDR3 coding sequence is TGTGCCATCGCGCGGGGCGGGAACTACGAGCAGTACTTC. Translated, it gives CAIARGGNYEQYF.

This clonotype appeared a few times. The gene calls are TRBV11-2 and TRBJ1-4; D ambiguous. Trimming left V 0 bases short and J 0 bases short, with 14 bases between. The CDR3 consists of 18 residues. Germline V gene data show CDR1 as SGHAT and CDR2 as FQNNGV. CDR3 in amino acids: CASSLDRITRATNEKLFF. CDR3 DNA: TGTGCCAGCAGCTTAGACCGGATAACGAGAGCAACTAATGAAAAACTGTTTTTT.